The entry below describes one T cell receptor (beta chain). Its matching antigen is unknown. The CDR3 spans 13 residues. V gave up 7 bases and J gave up 4 bases; unmatched junction bases: 4. Germline V CDR1 and CDR2: LNHDA, SQIVND (reference sequence). The sample is drawn from a study of T cell repertoires in cytomegalovirus infection. As for the study in general: A matching HLA type, together with CMV infection, was signaled by public TCR beta signatures. Overall study findings and caveats: Totalled public TCR beta family frequency picked out people who carried CMV plus the relevant HLA. Predominance within the ex vivo response was attributable to HLA-C-restricted CMV-specific TCR beta clonotypes.

Each CDR3 protein is one row after TCRdb ran MiXCR on the reads. Of about 400,000 distinct CDR3 sequences listed, approximately 18% are singletons. The sample comprised PBMCs. This sequence originates from a human donor in good health (CMV status not recorded). Some clones in this sample may be carry-over from other donors' samples. The J gene is TRBJ1-2, the V gene TRBV19; 9 bases line up with TRBD1. This CDR3 reads CASNPGQGYGYTF. CDR3 nucleotide sequence: TGTGCCAGTAACCCGGGACAGGGCTATGGCTACACCTTC.